Listed here are 10 T cell receptor beta chains from one sample, sequenced in a study of chemoradiotherapy in HPV16-positive cancers. TCRdb keeps only in-frame clones here, not all; method: immunoSEQ multiplex PCR. Of tens of thousands of clones in the sample, roughly 90% were seen once. Sample: blood, taken from a patient who underwent chemoradiotherapy. Receptor source: a human donor with HPV-associated anogenital cancer.

This clone was picked up one time. The CDR3 bases are TGTGCCAGCAGTTACTCGCGGAGGTTAGAGACCCAGTACTTC. Amino acids: CASSYSRRLETQYF. This chain connects TRBV6-5 to TRBJ2-5; weak D call: TRBD2 (5 bases). The CDR3 covers 14 residues. Trimming removed 0 bases at V and 4 bases at J, with 9 bases between. Germline-derived CDR1 and CDR2 are MNHEY and SVGAGI.

In this sample, this clone turned up a few times. The rearrangement joins TRBV7-2 to TRBJ1-3; 12 bases are a match to TRBD1. The germline V gene encodes CDR1 SGHTA and CDR2 FQGNSA. This CDR3 spans 16 amino acids. J was trimmed by 4 bases and V by 5 bases; bases with no gene match: 6. The CDR3 bases are TGTGCCAGCAGCAAACCGGGACAGGGGGCCGGAAACACCATATATTTT. This gives the protein CASSKPGQGAGNTIYF.

The chain uses TRBV5-1 and TRBJ2-5; 8 bases agree with TRBD2. Germline lookup yields CDR1 SGHRS and CDR2 YFSETQ. The J segment lost 4 bases and the V segment lost 0 bases, leaving 8 bases of the junction unmatched. The CDR3 spans 16 residues. The CDR3 sequence is CASSLGGTRNAETQYF. In DNA form, the CDR3 reads TGCGCCAGCAGCTTGGGGGGGACTAGGAACGCAGAGACCCAGTACTTC. Combining the CDR3 with reference TRBV5-1 and TRBJ2-5 gives the whole variable domain KAGVTQTPRYLIKTRGQQVTLSCSPISGHRSVSWYQQTPGQGLQFLFEYFSETQRNKGNFPGRFSGRQFSNSRSEMNVSTLELGDSALYLCASSLGGTRNAETQYFGPGTRLLVL.

The CDR3 spells CASSRGQGNQPQHF. DNA for the CDR3: TGTGCCAGCAGTAGGGGACAGGGGAATCAGCCCCAGCATTTT. This rearrangement joins TRBV6-6 to TRBJ1-5; TRBD1 agrees at 10 bases. Germline CDR1 MNHNY, CDR2 SVGAGI (reference sequence). CDR3 size: 14 residues. Germline trimming cut 5 bases from V and 4 bases from J; bases unmatched to any gene: 2.

The chain recombines TRBV6-5 with TRBJ2-5; unclear D gene. This CDR3 is built from 13 residues. Germline V gives CDR1 MNHEY, CDR2 SVGAGI. V lost 4 bases, J lost 5 bases, and 11 bases lay in between. Here the CDR3 reads CASSSLFLETQYF. The CDR3 DNA reads TGTGCCAGCAGTTCTCTCTTTCTTGAGACCCAGTACTTC.

V is TRBV7-3 and J is TRBJ2-2; TRBD1 is a possible D gene (6 bases). CDR3 length equals 16 residues. Germline CDR1 is SGHTA and CDR2 is FQGTGA. Trimming left V 4 bases short and J 2 bases short, with 14 bases between. The CDR3 bases are TGTGCCAGCAGCTCCTCCCGGACAGTCAACACCGGGGAGCTGTTTTTT. Residues: CASSSSRTVNTGELFF.

The rearrangement uses TRBV29-1 and TRBJ2-7; D remains ambiguous. Germline V CDR1 and CDR2: SQVTM, ANQGSEA. V shed 7 bases and J shed 9 bases, with 19 bases lying between them. The CDR3 totals 12 residues. The CDR3 coding sequence is TGCAGCGCTCAGGAAAATACGTCTGGGCAGTACTTC. This codes for CSAQENTSGQYF.

The rearrangement joins TRBV9 to TRBJ1-3; D may be TRBD1 (5 bases). Trimming removed 4 bases at V and 1 base at J, with 18 bases between. The CDR3 consists of 17 residues. The germline V gene has CDR1 SGDLS and CDR2 YYNGEE. The CDR3 sequence: CASSTVLQGVSGNTIYF. The CDR3 nucleotides read TGTGCCAGCAGCACCGTGTTACAAGGGGTTTCTGGAAACACCATATATTTT.

The CDR3 spells CASSSQQGQPQHF. The CDR3 nucleotides are TGTGCCAGCAGCTCGCAACAAGGACAGCCCCAGCATTTT. The rearrangement links TRBV7-2 to TRBJ1-5; unclear D gene. CDR3 length equals 13 residues. Germline V gene sequence: CDR1 SGHTA, CDR2 FQGNSA. Trimming shortened V by 4 bases and J by 7 bases, and 11 bases separated the two germline ends.

The chain uses TRBV18 and TRBJ2-7, with a possible D match to TRBD1 (5 bases). This CDR3 comprises 17 residues. CDR1 KGHSH and CDR2 LQKENI come from the germline V gene. With 2 bases removed from V and 0 bases from J, the gap between germline ends came to 17 bases. The CDR3 reads CASSPATVSLSSYEQYF. Here the CDR3 DNA reads TGTGCCAGCTCACCAGCGACAGTGTCCCTGAGCTCCTACGAGCAGTACTTC.